These T cell receptor beta chains were read from a single sample in a study of blood T cells in healthy people across ages. TCRdb ran MiXCR on the 5' RACE reads and lists one entry per CDR3 protein. The table lists approximately 1,700,000 distinct CDR3 sequences, roughly two fifths of them singletons, with more than 20% in the top ten. What was sequenced was blood. The receptors shown here come from a human donor in good health. Both conserved end residues are part of each CDR3. D genes are given only for firm matches. Clone size is given for some rows only: seen once, a few or many times, or a class if the clone is expanded.

-,-,TRBJ2-7,TRBV7-2,CASSPFGPGRYEQYF,TGTGCCAGCAGCCCATTCGGCCCAGGCCGCTACGAGCAGTACTTC
few,-,TRBJ2-2,TRBV7-9,CASSFDRTQATGELFF,TGTGCCAGCAGCTTCGACCGGACCCAAGCCACCGGGGAGCTGTTTTTT
many,-,TRBJ2-7,TRBV29-1,CSVGVPYEQYF,TGCAGCGTTGGAGTGCCCTACGAGCAGTACTTC
-,TRBD2,TRBJ2-1,TRBV20-1,CSAYAPGLAEYNEQFF,TGCAGTGCTTATGCACCGGGACTAGCGGAGTACAATGAGCAGTTCTTC
many,-,TRBJ2-1,TRBV4-3,CASSQGGGGGREQFF,TGCGCCAGCAGCCAAGGAGGAGGGGGGGGCCGGGAGCAGTTCTTC
-,-,TRBJ2-7,TRBV28,CASSLKPLGQFSYEQYF,TGTGCCAGCAGTTTAAAGCCCCTGGGGCAGTTCTCCTACGAGCAGTACTTC
-,-,TRBJ2-3,TRBV6-4,CASGDGGLSTDTQYF,TGTGCCAGCGGTGACGGGGGCCTAAGCACAGATACGCAGTATTTT
few,-,TRBJ2-5,TRBV15,CATSRGDWGKETQYF,TGTGCCACCAGCAGAGGGGACTGGGGGAAAGAGACCCAGTACTTC
-,TRBD2,TRBJ2-5,TRBV7-2,CASSPTTTRGAQGTQYF,TGTGCCAGCAGCCCTACGACGACGCGGGGGGCCCAAGGGACCCAGTACTTC
-,-,TRBJ2-3,TRBV24-1,CATSDLQGSWTDAQYF,TGTGCCACCAGTGATTTGCAGGGATCGTGGACAGATGCGCAGTATTTT
-,TRBD2,TRBJ2-7,TRBV4-2,CASSSSVGGGSYEQYF,TGTGCCAGCAGCTCAAGTGTCGGGGGGGGCTCCTACGAGCAGTACTTC
few,-,TRBJ2-3,TRBV4-3,CASSQEAGPNTDTQYF,TGCGCCAGCAGCCAAGAGGCGGGGCCGAACACAGATACGCAGTATTTT
many,TRBD2,TRBJ2-6,TRBV11-3,CASSSSGTGANVLTF,TGTGCCAGCAGCTCTAGCGGGACTGGGGCCAACGTCCTGACTTTC